This T cell receptor (beta chain) stems from a study of PD-L1 blockade in urothelial cancer. The time point is: pretreatment peripheral blood. V lost 5 bases and J lost 7, with 11 bases in between. Germline V gene lookup returns CDR1 SGHTA and CDR2 FQGNSA. CDR3 length: 13 amino acids. Produced via immunoSEQ multiplex PCR; TCRdb's table is partial and in-frame only. This table has under 55,000 clones, roughly four fifths appearing once. The sequence was obtained from a man in his 70s with urothelial cancer. V gene TRBV7-2 combines with J gene TRBJ2-2, with D possibly being TRBD1 (5 bases). The sample consisted of PBMCs, taken around atezolizumab (anti-PD-L1) treatment. CDR3 protein: CASSPLGVGELFF. Here the CDR3 DNA reads TGTGCCAGCAGCCCCTTAGGGGTCGGGGAGCTGTTTTTT.